The next 28 T cell receptor beta chains were all read from a single sample in a study of blood T cell repertoires in COVID-19. Some clones are missing from TCRdb's copy, which holds only in-frame ones; the method was immunoSEQ multiplex PCR. The repertoire consists of 120,000 to 150,000 clones, with around 80% occurring once and the leading ten covering over 4%. Sequencing was performed on peripheral blood. The receptor set was obtained from a woman aged 45-65 years with acute or convalescent COVID-19.

The rearrangement links TRBV6-5 to TRBJ2-5; possibly TRBD2 for D (5 bases). CDR1 is MNHEY, CDR2 SVGAGI, per germline. CDR3 length equals 14 residues. With 6 bases removed from V and 2 bases from J, the gap between germline ends came to 13 bases. CDR3: CASSPFTGQETQYF. The DNA for the CDR3 is TGTGCCAGCAGCCCCTTTACGGGGCAAGAGACCCAGTACTTC.

This clone was picked up one time. The chain is built from TRBV28 and TRBJ1-1, with D possibly being TRBD1 (6 bases). Germline CDR1 MDHEN, CDR2 SYDVKM. Deletions cut 2 bases from V and 1 base from J, with 17 bases between. This CDR3 comprises 17 residues. This chain's CDR3 is CASSLTQGPGGNTEAFF. For the CDR3, the DNA is TGTGCCAGCAGTTTAACGCAGGGGCCGGGGGGGAACACTGAAGCTTTCTTT.

The V call is TRBV24-1, the J call TRBJ1-3; no clear D. Germline V gene data show CDR1 as KGHDR and CDR2 as SFDVKD. V dropped 4 bases and J dropped 0 bases, with 9 bases sitting between them. The CDR3 has 15 amino acids. The CDR3 bases are TGTGCCACCAGTGACCCCGGGAGCTCTGGAAACACCATATATTTT. Translation: CATSDPGSSGNTIYF.

The rearrangement joins TRBV10-3 to TRBJ2-1; D possibly corresponds to TRBD1 (6 bases). Trimming removed 6 bases from V and 2 bases from J, with 17 bases in between. CDR3 length: 16 residues. Germline-derived CDR1 and CDR2 are ENHRY and SYGVKD. CDR3 in DNA: TGTGCCATCAGACTTGACAGGTTGGACGCCTACAATGAGCAGTTCTTC. Protein: CAIRLDRLDAYNEQFF.

The chain couples TRBV30 to TRBJ2-1, with D perhaps TRBD2 (6 bases). The germline V and J ends were trimmed by 4 bases and 5 bases, with 18 bases remaining between them. In germline, CDR1 is GTSNPN, CDR2 SVGIG (reference sequence). CDR3 length: 15 residues. The CDR3 sequence is CAWTALGTSNNEQFF. CDR3 bases: TGTGCCTGGACTGCTTTAGGGACTTCGAACAATGAGCAGTTCTTC. The full variable domain, rest sourced from reference TRBV30 and TRBJ2-1, is SQTIHQWPATLVQPVGSPLSLECTVEGTSNPNLYWYRQAAGRGLQLLFYSVGIGQISSEVPQNLSASRPQDRQFILSSKKLLLSDSGFYLCAWTALGTSNNEQFFGPGTRLTVL.

The V and J genes are TRBV6-5 and TRBJ2-1; D is undetermined. From germline, CDR1 is MNHEY and CDR2 SVGAGI. The CDR3 contains 15 residues. V was trimmed by 6 bases and J by 0 bases, leaving 12 bases between them. In nucleotides, the CDR3 is TGTGCCAGCAGGTCGCGCGGCGTCTCCTACAATGAGCAGTTCTTC. This sequence encodes CASRSRGVSYNEQFF.

The chain uses TRBV5-1 and TRBJ1-6; TRBD1 agrees at 7 bases. V lost 4 bases and J lost 10; bases outside the gene matches: 11. CDR3 length: 15 amino acids. Germline CDR1 and CDR2: SGHRS and YFSETQ. The DNA for the CDR3 is TGCGCCAGCAGCGCCCGACAGGGAGCGGAGTCACCCCTCCACTTT. Encoded protein: CASSARQGAESPLHF.

The chain carries TRBV5-1 and TRBJ2-1; TRBD2 matches 10 bases. CDR3 length: 14 amino acids. CDR1 SGHRS and CDR2 YFSETQ come from the germline V gene. With 1 base clipped from V and 9 bases from J, the junction kept 4 bases outside the gene matches. The DNA of the CDR3 is TGCGCCAGCAGCTTGCAGCGGGGGGGCCCTGAGCAGTTCTTC. This codes for CASSLQRGGPEQFF.

The V gene is TRBV5-1, the J gene TRBJ1-4; a possible D gene is TRBD1 (5 bases). The CDR3 contains 16 residues. The V end was cut by 4 bases, the J end by 0 bases, with 13 bases between. CDR1 is SGHRS and CDR2 is YFSETQ in the germline V gene. The CDR3 here is CASSPWDFPTNEKLFF. Here the CDR3 DNA reads TGCGCCAGCAGCCCCTGGGACTTCCCAACTAATGAAAAACTGTTTTTT.

The rearrangement links TRBV30 to TRBJ2-7; 10 bases agree with TRBD2. Germline V gene lookup returns CDR1 GTSNPN and CDR2 SVGIG (reference sequence). This CDR3 region has 13 residues. The J segment lost 6 bases and the V segment lost 5 bases, leaving 7 bases of the junction unmatched. Here the CDR3 DNA reads TGTGCCTGGCAAGCGGGGGGGCCTCGCGAGCAGTACTTC. Its protein is CAWQAGGPREQYF.

CDR3 sequence reads: CSVEGRGGSGDEQFF. CDR3 nucleotides: TGCAGCGTTGAGGGGCGGGGGGGCAGTGGCGATGAGCAGTTCTTC. The chain couples TRBV29-1 to TRBJ2-1; 9 bases are shared with TRBD2. V shed 3 bases and J 8 bases; nucleotides not matched to a gene: 11. Looked up from germline, CDR1 is SQVTM and CDR2 is ANQGSEA. This CDR3 contains 15 residues.

The chain uses TRBV5-1 and TRBJ1-6, with no clear D. The CDR3 spans 15 residues. Looked up from germline, CDR1 is SGHRS and CDR2 is YFSETQ. V was trimmed by 3 bases and J by 7 bases, leaving 14 bases between them. In DNA form, the CDR3 reads TGCGCCAGCAGCTCCGAGGGAAGGAAGAATTCACCCCTCCACTTT. The encoded protein is CASSSEGRKNSPLHF.

The V gene is TRBV4-2, the J gene TRBJ2-1, with D possibly TRBD1 on 6 matching bases. Trimming stripped 2 bases from V and 7 bases from J, with 9 bases between. The germline CDR1 and CDR2 sequences are LGHNA and YNFKEQ. This CDR3 region has 13 residues. The DNA of the CDR3 is TGTGCCAGCAGCCAAAACAGGGAAAATGAGCAGTTCTTC. Translating it yields CASSQNRENEQFF.

This chain uses TRBV3-1 (or the pseudogene TRBV3-2) with TRBJ2-4; weak D call: TRBD1 (6 bases). Germline-derived CDR1 and CDR2 are LGHDT and YNNKEL (reference sequence). This CDR3 contains 16 residues. V dropped 2 bases and J dropped 4 bases, with 15 bases sitting between them. In nucleotides, the CDR3 is TGTGCCAGCAGCCAATTGGGGGTGGGGGCAAAAAACATTCAGTACTTC. It specifies CASSQLGVGAKNIQYF.

The V call is TRBV6-5, the J call TRBJ1-1; no reliable D call. This CDR3 has 14 residues. Germline V CDR1 and CDR2: MNHEY, SVGAGI. The V end was cut by 0 bases, the J end by 2 bases, with 7 bases between. The CDR3 DNA reads TGTGCCAGCAGTTACTCTACACCCAACACTGAAGCTTTCTTT. Residues: CASSYSTPNTEAFF.

This clone was counted between two and nine times. V and J are TRBV5-4 and TRBJ2-5; 8 nucleotides agree with TRBD1. Trimming took 0 bases from V and 4 from J; bases not matched to a gene: 5. Germline-derived CDR1 and CDR2 are SGHNT and YYREEE (reference sequence). The CDR3 has 15 amino acids. The CDR3 DNA reads TGTGCCAGCAGCTTGGGCGACAGGGGATTAGAGACCCAGTACTTC. This translates into CASSLGDRGLETQYF. Using reference TRBV5-4 and TRBJ2-5 for the parts outside the CDR3, the full variable domain is ETGVTQSPTHLIKTRGQQVTLRCSSQSGHNTVSWYQQALGQGPQFIFQYYREEENGRGNFPPRFSGLQFPNYSSELNVNALELDDSALYLCASSLGDRGLETQYFGPGTRLLVL.

The chain joins TRBV7-3 to TRBJ1-3; D is ambiguous. V shed 10 bases and J shed 0 bases, with 10 bases lying between them. Looked up from germline, CDR1 is SGHTA and CDR2 is FQGTGA. The CDR3 is 13 residues long. CDR3 sequence: CATAPSSGNTIYF. The CDR3, as DNA: TGTGCCACCGCCCCGAGCTCTGGAAACACCATATATTTT. Complete variable domain (other parts from reference TRBV7-3 and TRBJ1-3): GAGVSQTPSNKVTEKGKYVELRCDPISGHTALYWYRQSLGQGPEFLIYFQGTGAADDSGLPNDRFFAVRPEGSVSTLKIQRTERGDSAVYLCATAPSSGNTIYFGEGSWLTVV.

V gene TRBV11-1 combines with J gene TRBJ2-1; D perhaps matches TRBD2 (6 bases). V gave up 5 bases and J gave up 7 bases, with 18 bases separating them. Germline V lookup: CDR1 SGHAT, CDR2 FQDESV (reference sequence). The length of the CDR3 is 15 residues. The CDR3 loop is CASSPITGRRNEQFF. The DNA for the CDR3 is TGTGCCAGCAGCCCAATTACGGGGAGGCGAAATGAGCAGTTCTTC. Using reference TRBV11-1 and TRBJ2-1 for the parts outside the CDR3, the full variable domain is EAEVAQSPRYKITEKSQAVAFWCDPISGHATLYWYRQILGQGPELLVQFQDESVVDDSQLPKDRFSAERLKGVDSTLKIQPAELGDSAMYLCASSPITGRRNEQFFGPGTRLTVL.

The chain carries TRBV12-3 or TRBV12-4 and TRBJ2-1; D uncertain. Trimming cost V 8 bases and J 7 bases, with 9 bases left between them. There are 11 residues in the CDR3. The CDR3 coding sequence is TGTGCCAGCGCTACAGAGAATGAGCAGTTCTTC. Amino acids: CASATENEQFF.

The chain is built from TRBV12-3 or TRBV12-4 and TRBJ2-5; no definite D call. With 5 bases removed from V and 5 bases from J, the gap between germline ends came to 12 bases. The CDR3 is 13 residues long. This CDR3 is CASSHRLRETQYF. The CDR3 DNA sequence: TGTGCCAGCAGTCACCGACTTCGGGAGACCCAGTACTTC.

This clone was detected once. The rearrangement links TRBV23-1 to TRBJ1-5, with TRBD1 as a possible D gene (5 bases). TRBV23-1 is filed as an ORF, its function uncertain. This CDR3 is 16 amino acids long. Trimming stripped 3 bases from V and 4 bases from J, with 16 bases between. CDR3: CASSHPDTQANQPQHF. Here the CDR3 DNA reads TGCGCCAGCAGTCACCCGGACACCCAGGCTAATCAGCCCCAGCATTTT.

The genes are TRBV4-2 and TRBJ1-2, with a possible D match to TRBD1 (6 bases). The CDR3 has 16 residues. Per germline, CDR1 LGHNA and CDR2 YNFKEQ. V lost 3 bases and J 4 bases, leaving 18 bases between the germline ends. CDR3 sequence (DNA): TGTGCCAGCAGCCAGGGGGCGGGGGAAGGCGGCTATGGCTACACCTTC. Amino acids: CASSQGAGEGGYGYTF.

The rearrangement links TRBV10-1 to TRBJ1-1, with a weak D call TRBD1 (5 bases). Germline CDR1 and CDR2: WNHNN and SYGVQD (reference sequence). The CDR3 runs 10 residues. Trimming stripped 10 bases from V and 8 bases from J, with 11 bases between. The DNA of the CDR3 is TGCGCCACCGGGGGACGGGAAGCTTTCTTT. This sequence encodes CATGGREAFF.

The gene calls are TRBV9 and TRBJ1-3; possible D gene TRBD1, 6 bases. There are 15 residues in the CDR3. CDR1 is SGDLS, CDR2 YYNGEE, per germline. Trimming pared 3 bases from V and 1 base from J, leaving 11 bases between. This CDR3 is CASSAGQTSGNTIYF. CDR3 coding DNA: TGTGCCAGCAGCGCTGGACAGACTTCTGGAAACACCATATATTTT.

The chain joins TRBV19 to TRBJ1-5, with a weak D call TRBD1 (6 bases). Between the trimmed V and J ends, which lost 3 bases and 4 bases, there was a span of 10 bases. Germline assignment: CDR1 LNHDA and CDR2 SQIVND (reference sequence). CDR3 length: 14 residues. This CDR3 is CASSMGAGNQPQHF. CDR3 in DNA: TGTGCCAGTAGTATGGGGGCCGGGAATCAGCCCCAGCATTTT.

The CDR3 DNA follows: TGTGCCAGCAGCCTCACGGGGGGGACGAACACTGAAGCTTTCTTT. It encodes CASSLTGGTNTEAFF. The chain uses TRBV7-6 and TRBJ1-1, with D perhaps matching TRBD1 (5 bases). The CDR3 extends over 15 amino acids. Germline V gives CDR1 SGHVS, CDR2 FNYEAQ. Trimming took off 5 bases at V and 1 base at J, with 14 bases between the two ends.

The rearrangement uses TRBV5-1 and TRBJ2-3, with 9 bases matching TRBD2. The CDR3 runs to 17 residues. Germline loops: CDR1 SGHRS, CDR2 YFSETQ. V lost 4 bases, J lost 2 bases, and 11 bases stayed unmatched. The CDR3 reads CASSLIHSGGNTDTQYF. The CDR3 region has the DNA TGCGCCAGCAGCCTGATCCACAGCGGGGGGAACACAGATACGCAGTATTTT.

The chain carries TRBV19 and TRBJ2-1; perhaps TRBD2 as D (6 bases). The CDR3 consists of 15 residues. Trimming pared 4 bases from V and 9 bases from J, leaving 19 bases between. Germline values: CDR1 LNHDA, CDR2 SQIVND (reference sequence). Written as DNA, the CDR3 is TGTGCCAGTAGTACGTTAGACCCCAGGCGGGGTGAGCAGTTCTTC. It codes for CASSTLDPRRGEQFF.